What follows is one TCR beta chain and its context. Its specificity is not known. Clones were sequenced by immunoSEQ multiplex PCR, and TCRdb holds only the in-frame ones, with some missing. The sample includes about 150,000 clones, 70% to 90% of them seen just once. This sample is drawn from a study of cytomegalovirus exposure and HLA in healthy donors. A roughly 120-subject validation cohort, separate from the roughly 700-subject first cohort, supplied the donors. Regarding the study as a whole: Despite most TCR sequences being rare, some public TCRs occurred in many donors. The classifier reportedly diagnosed cytomegalovirus status with high sensitivity and specificity. CMV antigen specificity was confirmed in vitro for three CMV-associated chains.

The material sequenced was PBMCs. The source is a human donor in good health.

The DNA of the CDR3 is TGTGCCAGTAGTCGAGCAGGGAACGGATCACCCCTCCACTTT. It translates to CASSRAGNGSPLHF. V gene TRBV19 combines with J gene TRBJ1-6, with D possibly TRBD1 on 5 matching bases. Per germline, CDR1 LNHDA and CDR2 SQIVND (reference sequence). The V gene lost 5 bases and the J gene lost 10 bases, with 15 bases spanning the gap. The CDR3 contains 14 residues.